Listed below are T cell receptor beta chains from one sample, sequenced in a study of OX40 agonist ivuxolimab in advanced cancers. Repertoires were generated with immunoSEQ multiplex PCR, while TCRdb's copy carries only in-frame clones and drops some. Of roughly 69,000 clones in the sample, about 83% were seen once. The sequencing used CD4+ or CD8+ T cells sorted from blood, collected in a trial of the OX40 agonist ivuxolimab. These TCRs come from an adult with an advanced solid tumor such as melanoma, head and neck, liver or kidney cancer. The CDR3 runs from the conserved cysteine through the conserved F or W. Each record gives: D gene, V gene, J gene, clone size, CDR3 protein, CDR3 DNA. D genes are given only for firm matches. The size entry is marked missing in some rows and otherwise reads once, few, many or a size class.

>TRBD1|TRBV27|TRBJ1-4|.
CASGKQGFGEKLFF
TGTGCCAGCGGAAAACAGGGGTTCGGCGAAAAACTGTTTTTT
>.|TRBV29-1|TRBJ2-2|few
CSVDSPRQEELFF
TGCAGCGTTGACTCCCCGCGGCAGGAGGAGCTGTTTTTT
>TRBD1|TRBV28|TRBJ1-3|.
CASSRGGQVAGNTIYF
TGTGCCAGCAGCCGAGGGGGACAGGTCGCTGGAAACACCATATATTTT
>.|TRBV7-8|TRBJ2-7|.
CASSLVGGCGAGTYEQYF
TGTGCCAGCAGCTTAGTTGGGGGGTGCGGGGCAGGGACCTACGAGCAGTACTTC
>TRBD1|TRBV7-9|TRBJ2-3|.
CASSLTGTVTDTQYF
TGTGCCAGCAGCCTCACCGGGACAGTCACAGATACGCAGTATTTT
>.|TRBV18|TRBJ1-1|few
CASSLQGNTEAFF
TGTGCCAGCTCATTACAGGGGAACACTGAAGCTTTCTTT
>.|TRBV9|TRBJ1-1|.
CASSVDDRGTEAFF
TGTGCCAGCAGCGTAGACGACAGAGGAACTGAAGCTTTCTTT
>TRBD2|TRBV7-2|TRBJ2-1|.
CASSSLTSAYNEQFF
TGTGCCAGCAGCTCCTTGACTAGCGCCTACAATGAGCAGTTCTTC
>TRBD1|TRBV11-2|TRBJ2-5|.
CASSPTGGFMETQYF
TGTGCCAGCAGCCCCACAGGGGGCTTTATGGAGACCCAGTACTTC
>.|TRBV5-4|TRBJ2-7|few
CASSLGRDINVGEQYF
TGTGCCAGCAGCTTGGGAAGGGACATTAACGTGGGGGAGCAGTACTTC
>.|TRBV5-1|TRBJ1-1|.
CASSLEARGITEAFF
TGCGCCAGCAGCTTGGAGGCGAGGGGGATCACTGAAGCTTTCTTT
>TRBD1|TRBV10-2|TRBJ1-1|once
CASSESERGPAGAEAFF
TGCGCCAGCAGTGAGTCGGAAAGGGGGCCCGCTGGGGCTGAAGCTTTCTTT
>.|TRBV7-2|TRBJ2-7|.
CASSAAGRWSSYEQYF
TGTGCCAGCAGCGCCGCCGGTCGCTGGAGCTCCTACGAGCAGTACTTC
>.|TRBV4-1|TRBJ1-1|.
CASSPPGENEAFF
TGCGCCAGCAGCCCACCCGGGGAAAATGAAGCTTTCTTT
>.|TRBV29-1|TRBJ1-4|.
CSVVDATNEKLFF
TGCAGCGTTGTAGACGCAACTAATGAAAAACTGTTTTTT
>TRBD1|TRBV7-9|TRBJ2-1|.
CASSQGQGRNEQFF
TGTGCCAGCAGCCAAGGACAGGGACGCAATGAGCAGTTCTTC
>TRBD1|TRBV9|TRBJ2-7|.
CASSFGQGASYEQYF
TGTGCCAGCAGCTTCGGACAGGGGGCTTCCTACGAGCAGTACTTC
>TRBD1|TRBV11-2|TRBJ2-7|.
CASSLLGGQGAYEQYF
TGTGCCAGCAGCCTTTTGGGAGGACAGGGGGCCTACGAGCAGTACTTC
>TRBD1|TRBV28|TRBJ1-2|.
CASSASGTGYGYTF
TGTGCCAGCAGTGCAAGTGGGACAGGGTATGGCTACACCTTC
>.|TRBV18|TRBJ2-2|.
CASSPLGATGELFF
TGTGCCAGCTCACCACTAGGGGCGACCGGGGAGCTGTTTTTT
>TRBD1|TRBV5-8|TRBJ2-7|.
CASSAGQGAAPHYEQYF
TGTGCCAGCAGCGCCGGACAGGGGGCAGCTCCACACTACGAGCAGTACTTC
>.|TRBV6-5|TRBJ2-7|.
CASGVGGAPWSEQYF
TGTGCCAGCGGGGTTGGGGGGGCCCCCTGGAGCGAGCAGTACTTC
>.|TRBV7-8|TRBJ1-1|.
CASSFNSKGAFF
TGTGCCAGCAGCTTTAACAGCAAAGGGGCTTTCTTT
>.|TRBV28|TRBJ1-1|.
CASSAPSTDRNTEAFF
TGTGCCAGCAGCGCACCCTCGACAGATCGGAACACTGAAGCTTTCTTT
>TRBD1|TRBV4-1|TRBJ2-4|.
CASSQDSAPIWQGANIQYF
TGCGCCAGCAGCCAAGATTCTGCCCCGATCTGGCAGGGGGCGAACATTCAGTACTTC
>.|TRBV5-1|TRBJ2-7|.
CASSLEEGGEQYF
TGCGCCAGCAGCTTGGAGGAGGGGGGCGAGCAGTACTTC
>TRBD1|TRBV18|TRBJ1-2|.
CASSPTGGTEGYTF
TGTGCCAGCTCACCGACAGGGGGCACTGAGGGCTACACCTTC
>.|TRBV2|TRBJ1-3|.
CASSAGLLSGNTIYF
TGTGCCAGCAGTGCGGGGTTGCTCTCTGGAAACACCATATATTTT